This T cell receptor beta chain is drawn from a study of blood T cell repertoires in COVID-19. In the original processing: The authors estimated nucleated cell counts from reference gene primer amplification. TCRdb's table, derived via immunoSEQ multiplex PCR, lists solely in-frame clones and lacks some. The V and J calls and the clone size are those of that table, but D and trimming were determined from the DNA. The table lists roughly 300,000 clones, approximately 90% of them singletons. V was pared by 4 bases and J by 4 bases, with 15 bases of the junction left unmatched. The CDR3 sequence is 18 residues long. Germline V gene lookup returns CDR1 SGHNT and CDR2 YYREEE (reference sequence).

This receptor was taken from a woman aged 18-30 years who had recovered from COVID-19. Sequenced sample: PBMCs or T cells enriched from blood (not recorded which). The chain carries TRBV5-4 and TRBJ1-2, with 11 bases that match TRBD1. This CDR3 reads CASSHRGRTGGVVYGYTF. The CDR3 DNA reads as TGTGCCAGCAGCCACAGGGGGCGGACAGGGGGCGTCGTCTATGGCTACACCTTC.